This T cell receptor beta chain was obtained from a study of cytomegalovirus exposure and HLA in healthy donors (dated by TCRdb to the late 2010s). Notes on the research overall: An earlier analysis of roughly 610 of the donors reported 276 Gb of sequence data and about 120 million unique TCR beta sequences obtained from about 170 million T cells. The study profiled the T cell repertoires of 500 to 800 subjects by immunosequencing and related them to cytomegalovirus serostatus. To predict cytomegalovirus infection status, the study brought together high-throughput TCR immunosequencing, statistical association of individual TCRs with disease status, and machine learning. The later analysis used no new phenotypic data to find candidate immune exposures, relying instead on TCR beta sequences and their occurrence across donors. Every discovery cohort repertoire had been produced on one sequencing platform. Besides the first cohort of roughly 700 subjects, a separate validation cohort made up of roughly 130 different subjects was used. The study was designed to test whether signatures of past pathogen exposure could be identified by cataloging public T cell receptors. An early release covering roughly 600 HLA-typed donors comprised roughly 300 gigabases of sequencing data and around 86 million unique TCR sequences. Class I and class II HLA loci were covered by the typing at four-digit resolution. A handful of DR-DQ haplotypes were handled as single units for association and clustering because linkage in the cohort was strong. Donor age, sex, ethnicity and CMV serostatus were compiled alongside the repertoire data. In a later genetic analysis, genome-wide SNP genotypes for about three fifths of the roughly 670 donors were used, and that subset was treated as a discovery cohort. An earlier analysis of 587 of the donors used high-throughput TCR beta sequencing to judge whether each TCR beta V gene segment behaved as functional or pseudogenic. The number of typed donors differed by locus: roughly 629-630 for A, B, C, DRB1 and DQB1; 522 for DQA1; roughly 600 for DPA1; and some 470 for DPB1. Among approximately 370 genotyped donors of the cohort, an average of roughly 230,000 unique TCR beta nucleotide sequences was sequenced per donor, of which about 19% were non-productive. Of the roughly 420 genotyped donors, approximately 80% were placed in the genetic ancestry cluster associated with self-reported Caucasian donors. A later analysis re-analyzed previously published TCR beta repertoires from several hundred donors and added high-resolution HLA genotyping to study TCR occurrence patterns. Findings and caveats that apply to the study as a whole: Most TCR sequences were observed very rarely across donors, whereas some public TCRs were present in many individuals. The study gave a list of about 170 TCR beta chains associated with cytomegalovirus. Some IMGT-functional V segments, including TRBV6-2 and TRBV6-3, could not be told apart with the 87-base-pair reads, so those segments were excluded. Correlated functional status among segregating V segments might be attributable to linkage disequilibrium, but an unknown experimental factor could not be ruled out. When HLA alleles, especially DR and DQ, strongly co-occurred, TCR associations were difficult to assign to individual alleles. A further reported finding was that TCR beta sequences accurately predicted the HLA-A and HLA-B alleles for most subjects in the first cohort. A later analysis reported that several top co-occurrence clusters appeared linked to parvovirus B19, influenza, CMV and Epstein-Barr virus. Because counts were too low, approximately 18 rarely observed V segments, including chromosome 9 orphons, were excluded from the earlier analysis of 587 of the donors. The only immune exposure information available for the cohort was CMV serostatus. Because some donors lacked HLA typing at each locus, the association tests relied only on the typed subset. Cytomegalovirus status was reported to be diagnosed by the classifier with high specificity and sensitivity in both the original and validation cohorts. A group of highly shared sequence variants was considered likely to be a technical artifact of the sequencing pipeline. In a later analysis, the rate of TCR association differed among HLA loci, with DRB1 alleles having the most associated TCRs and HLA-C alleles having the fewest. A few of the identified cytomegalovirus-associated TCR beta chains were confirmed in vitro to be specific for cytomegalovirus antigens. In a later genetic analysis, a missense DCLRE1C variant was associated with V-gene and J-gene trimming of TCR beta chains, and the association was replicated in an independent cohort. Presence/absence analyses assumed roughly uniform sequencing depth across donors, an assumption that may not hold. A later analysis found that most CMV-associated TCR beta chains appeared HLA-restricted, with HLA associations seemingly driven largely by CMV exposure. Specific HLA alleles were associated with about 17,000 TCR beta sequences at a false discovery rate of 0.05 in a later analysis. The authors suggested that the approach could potentially be extended to other disease states and immunological phenotypes. The cohort was sequenced for TCR beta chains only, and without alpha or paired-chain data the features that could be detected were limited. An earlier analysis of approximately 590 of the donors showed that most TCR beta V segments appeared in productive rearrangements either about 87% or about 30% of the time, which broadly matched IMGT annotations. A later analysis found that HLA-associated TCR beta chains were more clonally expanded and had lower generation probabilities than equally common non-associated chains. Compared with the approximately 670-donor mean, donors in an Asian-associated ancestry cluster had fewer N-insertions in productive TCRs, according to a later genetic analysis.

In total, approximately 610 healthy bone marrow donors made up the cohort. Cohort members were all nominally healthy when sampled, although unrecorded immune exposures were likely present. The donor tested CMV seronegative, placing the donor among the 350 or so seronegative members of the cohort. A peripheral blood sample was provided by each donor, and peripheral blood mononuclear cells were used for TCR beta sequencing. Genomic DNA extraction from the blood cell samples was performed with the Qiagen DNeasy Blood Extraction Kit. The germline V and J ends show losses of 4 bases and 4 bases respectively, and no gene match explains 6 bases of the junction. From its cysteine to its phenylalanine, the CDR3 spans 14 amino acids. Only the CDR3 DNA stays, 42 bases, in frame from base 1. Reading the germline V gene gives CDR1 LGHNA and CDR2 YNFKEQ. As to this clone: What this receptor recognizes is not known. Per-nucleotide qualities are absent, and no much larger clonotype sits a single base away.

Library method: the immunoSEQ multiplex PCR assay. A mixture of 60 forward primers for TCR Vbeta segments and 13 reverse primers for TCR Jbeta segments was used in the multiplex PCR. A multiplex PCR assay on genomic DNA amplified the CDR3 region of rearranged TCR beta genes. The Illumina HiSeq System was used to sequence the amplified TCR beta libraries as 87-base-pair reads. The paper's processing steps were these. A later analysis counted some 74 million unique TCR beta chains across the 666 repertoires, and approximately 11 million of these chains were shared by at least two donors. A nearest-neighbor algorithm error-corrected the raw reads and collapsed the reads into unique sequences, merging closely related sequences to remove PCR and sequencing errors. To assign V, D and J gene segments, CDR3 sequences were aligned to IMGT reference sequences. For a sequence to be retained, a match of at least six nucleotides to both a V gene segment and a J gene segment was required. A rearrangement counted as productive if the CDR3 had no stop codons and remained in frame with V and J, and every other rearrangement counted as non-productive. Following IMGT convention, CDR3 was defined as the stretch from the second conserved V-encoded cysteine to the conserved J-encoded phenylalanine. In an earlier analysis of more than 550 of the donors, sequences lacking an unambiguous match to a single V gene segment were excluded. An earlier analysis of a few hundred of the donors classified V segments as functional when productive rearrangements were above 56.7% and as segregating when the standard deviation between donors was above 5%. A statistical classification framework was developed to diagnose cytomegalovirus status using the catalog of TCR beta chain sequences. V and J gene assignment, in a later analysis, came from comparing TCR nucleotide sequences with IMGT/GENE-DB human TR gene sequences. A later analysis assigned CDR3 sequences and most-parsimonious VDJ recombination scenarios with the TCRdist pipeline. In a later analysis, each TCR beta chain was defined by its CDR3 amino acid sequence together with its V-gene family, and reads without a unique V-gene family were excluded. To address suspected cross-contamination and a sequencing artifact, a later analysis removed under 600 highly shared, low-generation-probability nucleotide sequences. In a later analysis, a clonal expansion index for each public chain was calculated from normalized within-repertoire ranks of inferred template counts. In a later analysis, generation probabilities were computed with a VDJ recombination model fitted to out-of-frame rearrangements, and the resulting probabilities were checked against IGoR. In a later analysis, hypergeometric tests were used to score TCR-TCR, TCR-HLA and TCR-CMV co-occurrence, with a repertoire-size bias correction applied to TCR pairs. In a later analysis, false discovery rates were estimated by permuting HLA or CMV assignments 20 times. A later analysis grouped co-occurring TCRs with DBSCAN, adding TCRdist sequence similarity when clustering within HLA-allele-positive subsets. Repertoires with fewer than 30,000 or more than 120,000 public chains were left out of co-occurrence clustering, as were four to six repertoires with anomalous nucleotide sharing. Here the immuneACCESS table is served through TCRdb, limited to in-frame sequences with V and J called. Missing clones are a known gap in these copies; in checked studies unresolved V genes cover under half, and the rest lacks a known reason. V and J calls and clone size follow that table, whereas D and trimming were derived from the DNA. The sample profile shows 110,000 or so clones; approximately 69% of them were found once. The top ten clones comprise approximately 3% of the sample.

The receptor comes from a man aged 25 to 40 in good health and CMV-seronegative. Source material: PBMCs. The chain uses TRBV4-2 and TRBJ1-1, with TRBD1 identical over 7 junction bases. The CDR3 region reads CASSPEQGSTEAFF. The DNA reads TGTGCCAGCAGCCCAGAACAGGGGTCCACTGAAGCTTTCTTT.